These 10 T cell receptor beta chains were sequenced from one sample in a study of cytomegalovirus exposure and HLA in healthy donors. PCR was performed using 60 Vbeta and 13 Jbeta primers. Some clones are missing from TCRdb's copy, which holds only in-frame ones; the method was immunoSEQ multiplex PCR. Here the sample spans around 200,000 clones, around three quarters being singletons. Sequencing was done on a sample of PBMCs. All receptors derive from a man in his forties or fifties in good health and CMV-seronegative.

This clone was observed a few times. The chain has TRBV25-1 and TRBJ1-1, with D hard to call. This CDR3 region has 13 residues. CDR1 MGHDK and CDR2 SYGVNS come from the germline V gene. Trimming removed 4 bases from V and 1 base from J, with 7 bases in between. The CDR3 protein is CASSVPGNTEAFF. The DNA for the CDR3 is TGTGCCAGCAGTGTGCCGGGGAACACTGAAGCTTTCTTT.

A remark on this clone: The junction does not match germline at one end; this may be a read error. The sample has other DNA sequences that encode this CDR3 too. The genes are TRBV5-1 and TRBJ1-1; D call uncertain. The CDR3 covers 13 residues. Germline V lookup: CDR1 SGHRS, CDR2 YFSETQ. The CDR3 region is CASSWVRSAEAFF. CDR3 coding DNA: TGCGCCAGCAGCTGGGTGCGAAGCGCTGAAGCTTTTTTT. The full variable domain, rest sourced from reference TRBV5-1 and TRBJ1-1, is KAGVTQTPRYLIKTRGQQVTLSCSPISGHRSVSWYQQTPGQGLQFLFEYFSETQRNKGNFPGRFSGRQFSNSRSEMNVSTLELGDSALYLCASSWVRSAEAFFGQGTRLTVV.

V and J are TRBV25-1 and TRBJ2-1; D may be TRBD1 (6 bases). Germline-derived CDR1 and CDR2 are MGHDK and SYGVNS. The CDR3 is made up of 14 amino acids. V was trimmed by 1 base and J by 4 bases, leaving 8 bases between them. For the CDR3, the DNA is TGTGCCAGCAGTGAATTGGACAGTTACAATGAGCAGTTCTTC. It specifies CASSELDSYNEQFF.

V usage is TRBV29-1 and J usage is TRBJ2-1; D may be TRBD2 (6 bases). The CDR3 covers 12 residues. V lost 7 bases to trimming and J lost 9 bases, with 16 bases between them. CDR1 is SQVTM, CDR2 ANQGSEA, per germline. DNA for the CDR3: TGCAGCGCCCCGCGGGGTTTGGGTGAGCAGTTCTTC. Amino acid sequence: CSAPRGLGEQFF.

For the CDR3, the DNA is TGTGCCATCAGTGAGGAGGGGAGCGGGAGAGTATATGAGCAGTTCTTC. Amino acids: CAISEEGSGRVYEQFF. This sequence joins TRBV10-3 and TRBJ2-1, with 8 nucleotides matching TRBD2. CDR1 ENHRY and CDR2 SYGVKD come from the germline V gene. The CDR3 extends over 16 amino acids. The J segment lost 8 bases and the V segment lost 2 bases, leaving 11 bases of the junction unmatched.

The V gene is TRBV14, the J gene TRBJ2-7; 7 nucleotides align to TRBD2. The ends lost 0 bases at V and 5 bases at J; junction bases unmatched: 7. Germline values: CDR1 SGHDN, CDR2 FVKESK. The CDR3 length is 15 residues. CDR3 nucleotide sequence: TGTGCCAGCAGCCAAGAAGGGGAGGGGAGAAACGAGCAGTACTTC. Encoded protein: CASSQEGEGRNEQYF.

CDR3 residues: CASSSLAGWEETQYF. Here the CDR3 DNA reads TGTGCCAGCAGTTCTCTAGCGGGGTGGGAAGAGACCCAGTACTTC. The genes are TRBV27 and TRBJ2-5, with 9 nucleotides matching TRBD2. Per germline, CDR1 MNHEY and CDR2 SMNVEV (reference sequence). The CDR3 covers 15 residues. Trimming at V came to 4 bases and at J to 3 bases, leaving 6 bases not matched to a gene.

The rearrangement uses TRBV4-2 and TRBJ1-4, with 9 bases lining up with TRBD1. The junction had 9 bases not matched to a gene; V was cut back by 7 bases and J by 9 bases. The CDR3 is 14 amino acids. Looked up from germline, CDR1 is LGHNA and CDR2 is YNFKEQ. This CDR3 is CASTAGTGLKKLFF. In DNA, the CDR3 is TGTGCCAGCACCGCCGGGACAGGGTTGAAAAAACTGTTTTTT.

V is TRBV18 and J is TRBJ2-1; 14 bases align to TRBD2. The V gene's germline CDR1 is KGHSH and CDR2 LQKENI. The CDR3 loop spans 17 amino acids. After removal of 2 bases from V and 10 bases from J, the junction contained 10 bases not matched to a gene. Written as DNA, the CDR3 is TGTGCCAGCTCACCAAGGACTAGCGGGAGGTCGAGAAAGGAGCAGTTCTTC. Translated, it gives CASSPRTSGRSRKEQFF.

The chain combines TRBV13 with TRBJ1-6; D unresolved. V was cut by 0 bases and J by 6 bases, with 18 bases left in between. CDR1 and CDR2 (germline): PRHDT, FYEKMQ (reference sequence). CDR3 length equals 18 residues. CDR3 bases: TGTGCCAGCAGCTTAGGTCCATATGGGGATCGGGGTAATTCACCCCTCCACTTT. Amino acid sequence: CASSLGPYGDRGNSPLHF.